This T cell receptor (beta chain) was captured in a study of T cells in women clearing cervical HPV infection. Study at large: With HLA typing for only a few women, HLA confounding remains possible. Study observations and caveats: CIN3+ cases had significantly higher TCR repertoire richness than controls, but evenness did not differ. Controls had more TRBV6-7 (0.16%) than cases (roughly 0.11%).

Notes on this clone: The target antigen is unknown. The CDR3 end falls 3 residues outside the read, so it is completed with the germline J gene.

The table came from immunoSEQ multiplex PCR; TCRdb's copy has only in-frame clones and leaves some out. Recorded for this sample: tens of thousands of clones. Germline CDR1 and CDR2: SGHRS and YFSETQ. Trimming removed 4 bases from V and 2 bases from J; junction bases left unmatched: 5. This CDR3 is 15 amino acids long. All participants had a single incident cervical HPV16 infection, and prevalent HPV16 infections were excluded. Source material: blood buffy coat. V gene TRBV5-1 combines with J gene TRBJ2-3, with 9 positions matching TRBD1. The origin of this receptor is a woman between 18 and 75 years old with a cervical HPV16 infection that either progressed to CIN3+ or cleared (not recorded which). The sequenced CDR3 bases are TGCGCCAGCAGCGTCGGACAGGGGACCACAGATACG. It encodes CASSVGQGTTDT. The entire CDR3 is CASSVGQGTTDTQYF.